This TCR beta chain was sequenced for a study of blood T cell repertoires in COVID-19. Across the study: COVID-19 samples from acute and convalescent phases originated in the United States, Italy and Spain.

The CDR3 totals 13 residues. Trimming took off 0 bases at V and 8 bases at J, with 7 bases between the two ends. The germline gives CDR1 MNHEY, CDR2 SVGEGT. The table came from immunoSEQ multiplex PCR; TCRdb's copy has only in-frame clones and leaves some out. The top ten clones hold about 5.2% of a sample with about 83,000 clones, roughly 85% of them seen once. This TCR came from a man in his 60s with acute or convalescent COVID-19. The rearrangement joins TRBV6-2 or TRBV6-3 to TRBJ1-4, with D unresolved. The sample taken for sequencing was peripheral blood. This CDR3 reads CASSYSRGEKLFF. The CDR3 region has the DNA TGTGCCAGCAGTTACTCCAGAGGCGAAAAACTGTTTTTT.